The source of this T cell receptor beta chain is a study of regulatory T cells in long-lasting Graves disease. The time point is: persistent/refractory GD, antithyroid drugs over 5 years with positive TRAb. TCR sequences were obtained from RNA taken from PBMCs. Worth noting for this clonotype: Compared with germline, one end of the junction differs, possibly owing to a read error.

For TCR beta, libraries came from iRepertoire HTBI primers and Arm-PCR of CDR3 regions. TCRdb reprocessed the multiplex PCR reads with MiXCR, giving one entry per CDR3 protein. Altogether 300,000 to 500,000 distinct CDR3 sequences are present, less than 25% being singletons, with the ten largest covering more than 20%. This TCR derives from a female donor with Graves disease. Source: peripheral blood mononuclear cells (PBMCs), taken when the disease was refractory, from a patient treated with antithyroid drugs.

The CDR3 loop reads CASSFAHRDRSFEQYF. The CDR3 DNA reads as TGTGCCAGCAGCTTTGCCCACCGGGACAGGTCCTTCGAGCAGTACTTC. The gene calls are TRBV7-2 and TRBJ2-7, with 8 bases identical to TRBD1. CDR3 length equals 16 residues. Per germline, CDR1 SGHTA and CDR2 FQGNSA.